This T cell receptor beta chain appears in the sequencing data of a study of blood T cells in healthy people across ages. A second about 6 to 12 cycle PCR used barcoded and J-beta primers. A 12-random-nucleotide template-switch adaptor tagged each cDNA molecule. TCRdb itself ran the 5' RACE reads through MiXCR, one entry per CDR3 protein. The table has roughly 500,000 distinct CDR3 sequences, more than 20% seen once. Investigators took about 10 milliliters of peripheral blood from every donor. CDR1 and CDR2 (germline): DFQATT, SNEGSKA (reference sequence). The J segment lost 7 bases and the V segment lost 1 base, leaving 5 bases of the junction unmatched. There are 14 residues in the CDR3. The same sample was also used in a study of T cells of mothers and their children. As that study records: Both sample barcodes and 2-4 random nucleotides came from the M1S primer of the second PCR.

The chain employs TRBV20-1 and TRBJ1-1, with 11 bases matching TRBD1. This sequence was found in a boy younger than 18 in good health. The sequenced material came from blood. CDR3 sequence (DNA): TGCAGTGCTAGAGCCCTGGGACAGGGGGTTGAAGCTTTCTTT. Translation gives CSARALGQGVEAFF.